The entry below describes one T cell receptor beta chain. A second PCR, run for about 7 to 11 cycles, used a sample-barcoded 5' primer plus a J-beta primer mix. TCRdb re-called the 5' RACE reads with MiXCR, one entry per CDR3 protein. The data show more than 500,000 distinct CDR3 sequences, roughly a quarter seen once. This sample was included in a study of blood T cells in healthy people across ages. Germline V gene lookup returns CDR1 DFQATT and CDR2 SNEGSKA (reference sequence). This CDR3 has 12 amino acids. Trimming removed 4 bases from V and 1 base from J, with 7 bases in between. These same data were also listed under a study on T cells of mothers and their children.

The chain recombines TRBV20-1 with TRBJ2-5; no definite D call. The source of this sequence is a boy between 2 and 15 years old in good health. The sequencing sample was made of blood. CDR3 in amino acids: CSAMEPQETQYF. CDR3 nucleotide sequence: TGCAGTGCTATGGAACCCCAAGAGACCCAGTACTTC.